Listed below are T cell receptor beta chains from one sample, sequenced in a study of blood T cells in healthy people across ages. TCRdb re-called the 5' RACE reads with MiXCR, one entry per CDR3 protein. The sample records about 800,000 distinct CDR3 sequences, 58% being singletons. The specimen sequenced was blood. The source of these receptors is a man aged 25 to 40 in good health. The CDR3 runs from the conserved cysteine through the conserved F or W. D genes are given only for firm matches. Clone size, where shown, is once, few, many, or a class for clones that have expanded.

j_call	v_call	d_call	clone_size	cdr3_nt	cdr3_aa
TRBJ1-1	TRBV7-9	TRBD1	.	TGTGCCAGCAGCTTGCCGGGACAGGGGGACACTGAAGCTTTCTTT	CASSLPGQGDTEAFF
TRBJ2-1	TRBV20-1	.	few	TGCAGTGCCGCCGGGAGCGCGGGGAATGAGCAGTTCTTC	CSAAGSAGNEQFF
TRBJ2-3	TRBV12-3/TRBV12-4	TRBD2	.	TGTGCCAGCAGTTCGTCCGGGACTAGCACAAACACAGATACGCAGTATTTT	CASSSSGTSTNTDTQYF
TRBJ2-7	TRBV20-1	.	many	TGCAGTGCTAGTCTCAGACCAGGAGCCTACGAGCAGTACTTC	CSASLRPGAYEQYF
TRBJ2-6	TRBV6-1	TRBD1	.	TGTGCCAGCAGCCGGGACAGAGGGTACTCTGGGGCCAACGTCCTGACTTTC	CASSRDRGYSGANVLTF
TRBJ2-5	TRBV27	.	.	TGTGCCAGCGGGGGCCCCAGGGACTCAAATCCGGGGGAGACCCAGTACTTC	CASGGPRDSNPGETQYF
TRBJ1-5	TRBV15	TRBD1	.	TGTGCCACCAGCAGAGATAGGACAGGGACACAGCCCCAGCATTTT	CATSRDRTGTQPQHF
TRBJ2-3	TRBV12-3/TRBV12-4	.	few	TGTGCCAGCAGTTTTCAGGGTAGCACAGATACGCAGTATTTT	CASSFQGSTDTQYF
TRBJ2-5	TRBV12-3/TRBV12-4	TRBD2	.	TGTGCCAGCTGTGGCGGGAGGTTAGAGACCCAGTACTTC	CASCGGRLETQYF
TRBJ2-1	TRBV28	.	.	TGTGCCAGCAGTTCCCCCCCAGTCGGTGAGCAGTTCTTC	CASSSPPVGEQFF
TRBJ2-4	TRBV9	.	.	TGTGCCAGCACCCTAGGGGGGGCTGATTCAAACATTCAGTACTTC	CASTLGGADSNIQYF
TRBJ2-3	TRBV15	.	.	TGTGCCACCAGCAATGCGGCGGGACTGTACACGCAGTATTTT	CATSNAAGLYTQYF
TRBJ1-2	TRBV29-1	.	.	TGCAGCGTAGGGAATCGGGATGCATATGGCTACACCTTC	CSVGNRDAYGYTF
TRBJ2-3	TRBV29-1	.	.	TGCAGCGTACGAACCGGGACCACGCAGTATTTT	CSVRTGTTQYF
TRBJ2-1	TRBV5-1	.	.	TGCGCCAGCACCAGTGGGGGATTCGGGAATGAGCAGTTCTTC	CASTSGGFGNEQFF
TRBJ1-2	TRBV20-1	.	.	TGCAGTGCTTCACTGACGACTAACTATGGCTACACCTTC	CSASLTTNYGYTF
TRBJ1-1	TRBV29-1	.	.	TGCAGCGTTGATGTCGGGGGCACTGAAGCTTTCTTT	CSVDVGGTEAFF
TRBJ2-7	TRBV28	TRBD1	.	TGTGCCAGCAGTTTATACAGGGGTTCTGGCTCCTACGAGCAGTACTTC	CASSLYRGSGSYEQYF